The source of this T cell receptor (beta chain) is a study of PD-1 blockade in classical Hodgkin lymphoma. Study-wide results and caveats: Reported baseline diversity: healthy donors highest, relapsed/refractory patients lowest.

The data were produced by immunoSEQ multiplex PCR, yet TCRdb's version contains in-frame clones alone and is incomplete. The sample has fewer than 25,000 clones; approximately 90% are singletons. As concerns this clone: What it binds is unknown.

CDR1 is SGHAT, CDR2 FQNNGV, per germline. Trimming left V 2 bases short and J 2 bases short, with 12 bases between. The CDR3 covers 15 residues. The time point: newly diagnosed, previously untreated cHL patient sample. CD4+ T cells were purified from thawed PBMCs by negative selection. Serving as comparison were PBMCs from newly diagnosed, untreated classical Hodgkin lymphoma, which were sequenced alongside the relapsed/refractory trial patients. Material for sequencing was CD4+ T cells from blood. V is TRBV11-2 and J is TRBJ1-2; D gene ambiguous. This clonotype was sampled from a human donor with classical Hodgkin lymphoma. In DNA, the CDR3 is TGTGCCAGCAGCTTAATAAGGTCTTGGAACTATGGCTACACCTTC. It yields the protein CASSLIRSWNYGYTF.